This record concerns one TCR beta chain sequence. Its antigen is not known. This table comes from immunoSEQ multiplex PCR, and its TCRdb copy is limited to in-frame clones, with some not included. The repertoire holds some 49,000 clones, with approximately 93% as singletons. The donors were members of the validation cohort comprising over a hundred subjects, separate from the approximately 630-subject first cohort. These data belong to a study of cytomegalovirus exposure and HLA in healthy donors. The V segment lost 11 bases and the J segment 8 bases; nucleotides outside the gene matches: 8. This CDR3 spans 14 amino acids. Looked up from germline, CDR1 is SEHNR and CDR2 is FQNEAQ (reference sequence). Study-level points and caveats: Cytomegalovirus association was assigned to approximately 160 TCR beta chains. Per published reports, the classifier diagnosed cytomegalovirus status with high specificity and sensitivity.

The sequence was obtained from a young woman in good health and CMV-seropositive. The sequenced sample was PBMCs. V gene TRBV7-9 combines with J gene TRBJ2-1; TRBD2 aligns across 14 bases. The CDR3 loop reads CAGLGLAGADEQFF. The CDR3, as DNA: TGTGCCGGATTGGGACTAGCGGGAGCTGATGAGCAGTTCTTC.